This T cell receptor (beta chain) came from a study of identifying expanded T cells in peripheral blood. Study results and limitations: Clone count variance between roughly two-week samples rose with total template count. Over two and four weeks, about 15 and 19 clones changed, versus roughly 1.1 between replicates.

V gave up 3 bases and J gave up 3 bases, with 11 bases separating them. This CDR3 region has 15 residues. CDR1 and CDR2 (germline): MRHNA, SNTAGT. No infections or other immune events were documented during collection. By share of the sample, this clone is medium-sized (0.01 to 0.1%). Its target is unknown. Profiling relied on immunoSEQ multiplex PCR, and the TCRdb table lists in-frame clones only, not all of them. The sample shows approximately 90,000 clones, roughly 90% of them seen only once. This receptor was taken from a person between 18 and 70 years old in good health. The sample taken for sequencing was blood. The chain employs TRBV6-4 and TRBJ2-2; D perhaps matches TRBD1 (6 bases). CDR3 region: CASSEGDTDTGELFF. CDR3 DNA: TGTGCCAGCAGTGAGGGGGACACGGACACCGGGGAGCTGTTTTTT.